The 18 T cell receptor beta chains below were found in one sample sequenced in a study of T cell responses to AZD1222 COVID-19 vaccine (dated by TCRdb to the early 2020s). This specimen's time point label, per the study, means: baseline before first vaccination. The library relied on the immunoSEQ multiplex PCR assay. The immuneACCESS repertoire file appears here via TCRdb, limited to in-frame rearrangements. These files lack a portion of the clones; in checked studies, under half of the deficit traces to unresolved V genes, and the cause of the others is not known. This sample has under 95,000 clones in its table, and roughly nine tenths of those were observed once. Of the sample, roughly 2.3% is held by the ten largest clones. The source material was peripheral blood, sampled on day 0 of AZD1222 vaccination. These receptors all stem from an adult in good health.

This sequence joins TRBV5-6 and TRBJ1-1; D is undetermined. This CDR3 is 15 amino acids long. Germline assignment: CDR1 SGHDT and CDR2 YYEEEE. Trimming cost V 3 bases and J 1 base, with 13 bases left between them. The DNA for the CDR3 is TGTGCCAGCAGCTCTGGCGGGCTCCCGAACACTGAAGCTTTCTTT. As protein: CASSSGGLPNTEAFF.

This chain's CDR3 is CSARERETQYF. CDR3 in DNA: TGCAGTGCTAGAGAAAGGGAGACCCAGTACTTC. The rearrangement joins TRBV20-1 to TRBJ2-5; D is uncertain. V gave up 0 bases and J gave up 5 bases, with 4 bases separating them. The germline V gene encodes CDR1 DFQATT and CDR2 SNEGSKA (reference sequence). This CDR3 is built from 11 residues.

This sequence joins TRBV10-3 and TRBJ2-7, with a weak D call TRBD2 (6 bases). This CDR3 comprises 13 residues. Per the germline V gene, CDR1 is ENHRY and CDR2 is SYGVKD. V gave up 7 bases and J gave up 4 bases, with 14 bases separating them. The CDR3 sequence is CAIKGGLAYEQYF. CDR3 coding DNA: TGTGCCATCAAGGGAGGCCTGGCATACGAGCAGTACTTC.

J is TRBJ1-1 and V is TRBV28, with D uncertain. This CDR3 is built from 12 residues. Trimming cost V 10 bases and J 4 bases, with 13 bases left between them. CDR1 and CDR2 from the germline V gene are MDHEN and SYDVKM. CDR3 loop: CATTDRGTEAFF. The CDR3 bases are TGTGCCACCACGGACCGGGGCACTGAAGCTTTCTTT.

CDR3 sequence reads: CASSESDRVYGYTF. Here the CDR3 DNA reads TGTGCCAGCAGTGAATCGGACAGAGTCTATGGCTACACCTTC. V and J are TRBV6-1 and TRBJ1-2; perhaps TRBD1 as D (6 bases). In germline, CDR1 is MNHNS, CDR2 SASEGT. There are 14 residues in the CDR3. V was cut by 2 bases and J by 4 bases, with 11 bases left in between.

This rearrangement joins TRBV6-5 to TRBJ1-5; D is uncertain. This CDR3 spans 13 amino acids. CDR1 is MNHEY, CDR2 SVGAGI, per germline. Trimming cost V 6 bases and J 5 bases, with 11 bases left between them. CDR3 nucleotide sequence: TGTGCCAGCAGGGACGTAGGCTATCAGCCCCAGCATTTT. Encoded protein: CASRDVGYQPQHF.

This chain joins TRBV11-2 and TRBJ2-5; D unresolved. Trimming shortened V by 5 bases and J by 5 bases, and 15 bases separated the two germline ends. This CDR3 contains 14 residues. Germline CDR1 SGHAT, CDR2 FQNNGV. CDR3 nucleotides: TGTGCCAGCAGCAAAGTCGGCGCACGGGAGACCCAGTACTTC. Amino acid sequence: CASSKVGARETQYF.

The gene calls are TRBV3-1 (or the pseudogene TRBV3-2) and TRBJ1-2, with 8 positions matching TRBD1. Germline CDR1 LGHDT, CDR2 YNNKEL (reference sequence). Unmatched junction bases numbered 11, after V lost 6 bases and J lost 8 bases. This CDR3 comprises 14 residues. In DNA form, the CDR3 reads TGTGCCAGCAGGGGAAGGACAGGGCGAGGGGGCTACACCTTC. This translates into CASRGRTGRGGYTF.

The chain joins TRBV5-1 to TRBJ2-5, with D perhaps being TRBD1 or TRBD2 (6 bases each). The CDR3 runs to 13 residues. Germline CDR1 and CDR2: SGHRS and YFSETQ. V was trimmed by 7 bases and J by 0 bases, leaving 10 bases between them. DNA of the CDR3: TGCGCCAGCCGGAGGGGGGACCAAGAGACCCAGTACTTC. Translation: CASRRGDQETQYF.

This clone was seen more than once but under ten times. This chain links TRBV19 with TRBJ2-7; 8 nucleotides line up with TRBD2. Germline values: CDR1 LNHDA, CDR2 SQIVND (reference sequence). There are 14 residues in the CDR3. V was clipped by 4 bases and J by 1 base; unmatched bases: 3. DNA of the CDR3: TGTGCCAGTAGTACGTTAGCGGGGTCCTACGAGCAGTACTTC. It translates to CASSTLAGSYEQYF.

CDR3 amino acids: CASSLWMNTEAFF. CDR3 coding DNA: TGTGCCAGCAGCTTATGGATGAACACTGAAGCTTTCTTT. V and J are TRBV7-2 and TRBJ1-1; D gene unclear. Germline V lookup: CDR1 SGHTA, CDR2 FQGNSA. The ends were cut back, 2 bases at V and 0 bases at J, with 4 bases in the middle. CDR3 length: 13 residues.

V is TRBV6-5 and J is TRBJ2-2, with 8 bases matching TRBD2. The CDR3 loop spans 13 amino acids. Germline loops: CDR1 MNHEY, CDR2 SVGAGI. The V and J ends lost 6 bases and 6 bases, in that order; junction bases with no gene match: 3. The CDR3 region is CASSRRGAGELFF. The CDR3 coding sequence is TGTGCCAGCAGCCGGCGGGGGGCCGGGGAGCTGTTTTTT.

The chain carries TRBV7-2 and TRBJ2-7, with 7 bases lining up with TRBD1. J was trimmed by 0 bases and V by 1 base; bases with no gene match: 6. From germline, CDR1 is SGHTA and CDR2 FQGNSA. This CDR3 is built from 16 residues. Written as DNA, the CDR3 is TGTGCCAGCAGCTTAGATGTTGGGACAGCCTCCTACGAGCAGTACTTC. This sequence encodes CASSLDVGTASYEQYF. Drawing the rest from reference TRBV7-2 and TRBJ2-7, the complete variable domain is GAGVSQSPSNKVTEKGKDVELRCDPISGHTALYWYRQSLGQGLEFLIYFQGNSAPDKSGLPSDRFSAERTGGSVSTLTIQRTQQEDSAVYLCASSLDVGTASYEQYFGPGTRLTVT.

The chain couples TRBV10-3 to TRBJ1-1; D might be TRBD1 (6 bases). The CDR3 has 15 residues. V gave up 2 bases and J gave up 4 bases, with 14 bases separating them. Germline V gives CDR1 ENHRY, CDR2 SYGVKD. This chain's CDR3 is CAISEGQTGSTEAFF. CDR3 sequence (DNA): TGTGCCATCAGTGAGGGACAGACAGGAAGCACTGAAGCTTTCTTT.

The chain employs TRBV3-1 (or the pseudogene TRBV3-2) and TRBJ1-1; 10 bases are shared with TRBD1. CDR1 LGHDT and CDR2 YNNKEL come from the germline V gene (reference sequence). The V gene end was trimmed by 1 base and the J gene end by 6 bases; junction bases not matched to a gene: 5. The CDR3 has 15 amino acids. The CDR3 bases are TGTGCCAGCAGCCAAGCAAGACAGGGGGCATCTGAAGCTTTCTTT. Its translation is CASSQARQGASEAFF.

V and J are TRBV3-1 (or the pseudogene TRBV3-2) and TRBJ2-7, with 7 bases that match TRBD1. Germline trimming cut 4 bases from V and 0 bases from J; bases unmatched to any gene: 9. The CDR3 loop spans 16 amino acids. CDR1 is LGHDT, CDR2 YNNKEL, per germline (reference sequence). CDR3 DNA: TGTGCCAGCAGCCTGTCAGGGGGAGTCAGCTCCTACGAGCAGTACTTC. Translated: CASSLSGGVSSYEQYF.

The chain couples TRBV29-1 to TRBJ2-7, with D perhaps matching TRBD1 or TRBD2 (5 bases each). CDR1 is SQVTM, CDR2 ANQGSEA, per germline. There are 14 residues in the CDR3. V dropped 4 bases and J dropped 2 bases, with 15 bases sitting between them. CDR3 coding DNA: TGCAGCGTTGGGGACCGGGACGGCACCTACGAGCAGTACTTC. The encoded protein is CSVGDRDGTYEQYF.

J is TRBJ1-1 and V is TRBV4-3, with D possibly being TRBD1 (6 bases). In germline, CDR1 is LGHNA, CDR2 YSLEER. V was shortened by 1 base and J by 3 bases, with 9 bases between the two germline ends. This CDR3 has 14 amino acids. CDR3 nucleotide sequence: TGCGCCAGCAGCCAAGGCGGGGGGCACACTGAAGCTTTCTTT. This gives the protein CASSQGGGHTEAFF.